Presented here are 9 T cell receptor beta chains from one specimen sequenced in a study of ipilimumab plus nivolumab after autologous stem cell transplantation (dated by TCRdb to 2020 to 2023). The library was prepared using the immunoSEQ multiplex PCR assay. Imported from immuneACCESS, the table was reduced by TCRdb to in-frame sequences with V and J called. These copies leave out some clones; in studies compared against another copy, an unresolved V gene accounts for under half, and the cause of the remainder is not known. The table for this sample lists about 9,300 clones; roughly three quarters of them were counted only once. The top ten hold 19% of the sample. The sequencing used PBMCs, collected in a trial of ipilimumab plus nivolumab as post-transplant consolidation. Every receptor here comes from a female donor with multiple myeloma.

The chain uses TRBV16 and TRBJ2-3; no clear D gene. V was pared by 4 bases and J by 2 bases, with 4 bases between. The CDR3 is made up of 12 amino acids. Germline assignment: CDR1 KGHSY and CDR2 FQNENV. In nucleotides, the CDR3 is TGTGCCAGCAGCCGGGACACAGATACGCAGTATTTT. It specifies CASSRDTDTQYF.

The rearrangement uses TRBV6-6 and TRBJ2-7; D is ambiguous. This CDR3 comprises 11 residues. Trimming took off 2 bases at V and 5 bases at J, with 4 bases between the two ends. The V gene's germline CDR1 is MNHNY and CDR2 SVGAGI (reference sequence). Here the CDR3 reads CASSYDDEQYF. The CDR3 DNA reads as TGTGCCAGCAGTTACGATGACGAGCAGTACTTC.

The CDR3 nucleotides are TGTGCCAGCAGCGGATCGGGACAGGGGCTTAATCAGCCCCAGCATTTT. As protein: CASSGSGQGLNQPQHF. This chain links TRBV9 with TRBJ1-5, with 10 bases that match TRBD1. The CDR3 is made up of 16 amino acids. From germline, CDR1 is SGDLS and CDR2 YYNGEE. Germline trimming cut 3 bases from V and 4 bases from J; bases unmatched to any gene: 7.

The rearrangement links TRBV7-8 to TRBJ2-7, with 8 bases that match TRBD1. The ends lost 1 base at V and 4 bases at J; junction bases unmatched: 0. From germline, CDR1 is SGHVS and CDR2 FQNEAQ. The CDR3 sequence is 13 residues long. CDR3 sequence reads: CASSLGTGYEQYF. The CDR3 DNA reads TGTGCCAGCAGCTTAGGGACAGGGTACGAGCAGTACTTC.

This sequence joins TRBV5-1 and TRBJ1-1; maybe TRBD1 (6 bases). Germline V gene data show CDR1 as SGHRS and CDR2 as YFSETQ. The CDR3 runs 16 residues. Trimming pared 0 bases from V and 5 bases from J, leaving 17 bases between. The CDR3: CASSLEGPGATTEAFF. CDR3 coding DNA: TGCGCCAGCAGCTTGGAGGGCCCGGGGGCGACGACTGAAGCTTTCTTT.

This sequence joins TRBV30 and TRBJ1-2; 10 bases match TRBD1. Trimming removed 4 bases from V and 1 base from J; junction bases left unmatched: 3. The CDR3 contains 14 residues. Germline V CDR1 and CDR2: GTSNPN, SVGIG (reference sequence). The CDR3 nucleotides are TGTGCCTGGATTCGGACAGGGGGTAACTATGGCTACACCTTC. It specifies CAWIRTGGNYGYTF.

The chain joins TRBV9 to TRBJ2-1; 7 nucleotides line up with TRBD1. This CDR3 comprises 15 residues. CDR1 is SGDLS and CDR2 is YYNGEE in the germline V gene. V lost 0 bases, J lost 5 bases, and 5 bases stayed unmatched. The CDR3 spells CASSVVGQSNNEQFF. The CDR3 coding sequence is TGTGCCAGCAGCGTAGTGGGACAGAGTAACAATGAGCAGTTCTTC.

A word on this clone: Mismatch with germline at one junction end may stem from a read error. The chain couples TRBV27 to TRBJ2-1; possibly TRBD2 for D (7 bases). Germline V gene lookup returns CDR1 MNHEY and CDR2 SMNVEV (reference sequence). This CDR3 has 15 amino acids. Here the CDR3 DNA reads TGTGCCCGCAGCCGCGGGGGCGGGGCCGGGCGGGAGCAGTTCTTC. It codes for CARSRGGGAGREQFF.

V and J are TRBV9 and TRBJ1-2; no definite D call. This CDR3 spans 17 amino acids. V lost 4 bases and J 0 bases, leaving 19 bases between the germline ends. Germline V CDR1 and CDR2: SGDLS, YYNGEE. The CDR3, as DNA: TGTGCCAGCAGCTCCCCTCAATTAGGAAAGCCTAACTATGGCTACACCTTC. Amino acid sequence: CASSSPQLGKPNYGYTF.